This TCR beta chain was documented in a study of Graves' ophthalmopathy and Graves' hyperthyroidism. The CDR3 sequence is 15 residues long. With 0 bases clipped from V and 5 bases from J, the junction kept 6 bases outside the gene matches. The germline V gene encodes CDR1 MNHEY and CDR2 SVGAGI. Lactation, pregnancy, uncontrolled infections and other autoimmune diseases were all grounds for excluding patients. Scientists amplified the TCR beta CDR3 regions from RNA transcripts. Scientists carried out first-round RT-PCR using HTBI primers and then a second-round multiplex PCR. Using its own MiXCR run on the multiplex PCR reads, TCRdb lists one record per CDR3 protein. The table shows 150,000 or so distinct CDR3 sequences, with 30% to 45% occurring only once. Study findings and constraints: Blood contained most expanded thyroid clonotypes exceeding 0.001 frequency.

Concerning this clonotype: Its antigen remains unknown.

The sequence came from a man aged 25 to 45 with Graves' ophthalmopathy. Material: peripheral blood. The chain is built from TRBV6-5 and TRBJ2-5; 7 nucleotides align to TRBD1. The CDR3 reads CASSYSEGALETQYF. The CDR3 nucleotides are TGTGCCAGCAGTTACTCTGAGGGGGCCTTGGAGACCCAGTACTTC.